The 20 T cell receptor beta chains below were found in one sample sequenced in a study of blood T cell repertoires in COVID-19. The repertoire was sequenced with immunoSEQ multiplex PCR; TCRdb's copy has only in-frame clones and lacks some. The sample consists of 300,000 or so clones, about 87% of them appearing once. The sample comprised peripheral blood. Receptors were obtained from a woman aged 50 to 60 who had recovered from COVID-19.

J is TRBJ2-3 and V is TRBV5-1; 8 positions match TRBD2. The CDR3 is 13 amino acids. With V trimmed by 5 bases and J by 9 bases, 8 bases remained unmatched. The V gene's germline CDR1 is SGHRS and CDR2 YFSETQ. CDR3 nucleotides: TGCGCCAGCAGGACAGCGGGGGAAGGGACGCAGTATTTT. Translation: CASRTAGEGTQYF. The full variable domain, its missing parts supplied by reference TRBV5-1 and TRBJ2-3, is KAGVTQTPRYLIKTRGQQVTLSCSPISGHRSVSWYQQTPGQGLQFLFEYFSETQRNKGNFPGRFSGRQFSNSRSEMNVSTLELGDSALYLCASRTAGEGTQYFGPGTRLTVL.

This clone appeared once. V usage is TRBV28 and J usage is TRBJ2-7; 8 bases match TRBD1. V shed 6 bases, J shed 12 bases, and the junction held 7 bases outside the gene matches. From germline, CDR1 is MDHEN and CDR2 SYDVKM. CDR3 length equals 11 residues. DNA for the CDR3: TGTGCCAGCAGACGAAACGGACAGGGGTACTTC. This encodes CASRRNGQGYF.

V gene TRBV12-5 combines with J gene TRBJ1-1; D is ambiguous. Germline values: CDR1 LGHNT, CDR2 FRNRAP. The CDR3 covers 12 residues. Trimming cost V 5 bases and J 8 bases, with 12 bases left between them. The DNA of the CDR3 is TGTGCTAGTGGTCCCCCCTCGGGGGAAGCTTTCTTT. Protein product: CASGPPSGEAFF. Looking up the rest from reference TRBV12-5 and TRBJ1-1 gives the full variable domain: DARVTQTPRHKVTEMGQEVTMRCQPILGHNTVFWYRQTMMQGLELLAYFRNRAPLDDSGMPKDRFSAEMPDATLATLKIQPSEPRDSAVYFCASGPPSGEAFFGQGTRLTVV.

The chain is built from TRBV28 and TRBJ2-2; D remains ambiguous. The CDR3 length is 14 residues. V dropped 5 bases and J dropped 0 bases, with 7 bases sitting between them. Germline values: CDR1 MDHEN, CDR2 SYDVKM. The CDR3 loop is CASSPGSNTGELFF. The CDR3 region has the DNA TGTGCCAGCAGTCCCGGGTCGAACACCGGGGAGCTGTTTTTT.

This rearrangement joins TRBV6-2 or TRBV6-3 to TRBJ1-2; TRBD1 is a possible D gene (6 bases). V was pared by 4 bases and J by 7 bases, with 13 bases between. The CDR3 covers 13 residues. CDR1 is MNHEY and CDR2 is SVGEGT in the germline V gene. This CDR3 reads CASSSRGGLGYTF. In nucleotides, the CDR3 is TGTGCCAGCAGTTCGCGCGGGGGGCTTGGCTACACCTTC.

The chain employs TRBV4-2 and TRBJ2-7; D is perhaps TRBD2 (5 bases). The CDR3 has 14 residues. With 0 bases removed from V and 4 bases from J, the gap between germline ends came to 10 bases. Germline values: CDR1 LGHNA, CDR2 YNFKEQ. The CDR3 spells CASSQDGVSYEQYF. As DNA, the CDR3 is TGTGCCAGCAGCCAAGACGGGGTTTCTTACGAGCAGTACTTC.

The chain has TRBV9 and TRBJ2-7; TRBD2 matches 8 bases. The CDR3 runs to 15 residues. The V segment lost 0 bases and the J segment 2 bases; nucleotides outside the gene matches: 4. Germline CDR1 and CDR2: SGDLS and YYNGEE. The CDR3 loop reads CASSVDPGGAYEQYF. DNA for the CDR3: TGTGCCAGCAGCGTAGATCCGGGAGGGGCCTACGAGCAGTACTTC.

The chain uses TRBV9 and TRBJ1-2; D might be TRBD1 (6 bases). The V gene lost 3 bases and the J gene lost 5 bases, with 17 bases spanning the gap. CDR1 is SGDLS and CDR2 is YYNGEE in the germline V gene. CDR3 length: 15 residues. CDR3 protein: CASSAAADSNYGYTF. As DNA, the CDR3 is TGTGCCAGCAGCGCCGCGGCGGACAGCAATTATGGCTACACCTTC. Supplemented by reference TRBV9 and TRBJ1-2, the full variable domain reads DSGVTQTPKHLITATGQRVTLRCSPRSGDLSVYWYQQSLDQGLQFLIQYYNGEERAKGNILERFSAQQFPDLHSELNLSSLELGDSALYFCASSAAADSNYGYTFGSGTRLTVV.

This clone was picked up one time. The chain carries TRBV7-3 and TRBJ1-6; possible D gene TRBD1, 6 bases. Between the trimmed V and J ends, which lost 0 bases and 7 bases, there was a span of 7 bases. CDR3 length: 14 residues. Germline loops: CDR1 SGHTA, CDR2 FQGTGA. The CDR3 DNA reads as TGTGCCAGCAGCTTAACTGGACAGAATTCACCCCTCCACTTT. Protein: CASSLTGQNSPLHF.

Here the CDR3 DNA reads TGTGCCAGCAGTTTTCTGACTAGCGGGAAGGCCGGGGAGCTGTTTTTT. Encoded protein: CASSFLTSGKAGELFF. This chain connects TRBV27 to TRBJ2-2; 11 bases agree with TRBD2. The CDR3 has 16 residues. The J segment lost 6 bases and the V segment lost 3 bases, leaving 6 bases of the junction unmatched. CDR1 and CDR2 from the germline V gene are MNHEY and SMNVEV (reference sequence).

With regard to this clone: In the same sample, other DNA sequences code for this CDR3. V and J are TRBV9 and TRBJ2-3; 9 bases are shared with TRBD2. The germline V gene encodes CDR1 SGDLS and CDR2 YYNGEE. The CDR3 covers 14 residues. V was pared by 2 bases and J by 5 bases, with 3 bases of the junction left unmatched. The CDR3 reads CASSVAGGRDTQYF. CDR3 bases: TGTGCCAGCAGCGTTGCGGGAGGGCGAGATACGCAGTATTTT.

The count of this clone is one. The genes are TRBV11-2 and TRBJ2-3; TRBD1 matches 7 bases. The trim removed 5 bases at V and 4 bases at J, leaving 6 bases unmatched. This CDR3 has 14 residues. Germline loops: CDR1 SGHAT, CDR2 FQNNGV. The CDR3 loop is CASSRQGDADTQYF. The CDR3 bases are TGTGCCAGCAGCAGACAGGGAGACGCAGATACGCAGTATTTT.

The chain recombines TRBV29-1 with TRBJ2-1; D is perhaps TRBD2 (6 bases). Germline assignment: CDR1 SQVTM and CDR2 ANQGSEA. This CDR3 contains 12 residues. With 4 bases removed from V and 4 bases from J, the gap between germline ends came to 8 bases. The CDR3 DNA reads TGCAGCGTTGGGGGGGTGTACAATGAGCAGTTCTTC. Its translation is CSVGGVYNEQFF.

The V and J genes are TRBV6-2 or TRBV6-3 and TRBJ2-5; maybe TRBD2 (6 bases). Trimming shortened V by 0 bases and J by 5 bases, and 13 bases separated the two germline ends. The CDR3 has 15 residues. Germline values: CDR1 MNHEY, CDR2 SVGEGT. DNA for the CDR3: TGTGCCAGCAGTTACTCGAAGACTAGGCGTGAGACCCAGTACTTC. Translated, it gives CASSYSKTRRETQYF.

The CDR3 DNA is TGTGCCAGCAGCCCCCACAGGGATGGGTGGAACACTGAAGCTTTCTTT. It translates to CASSPHRDGWNTEAFF. The chain links TRBV3-1 (or the pseudogene TRBV3-2) to TRBJ1-1; D might be TRBD1 (6 bases). Germline V gene lookup returns CDR1 LGHDT and CDR2 YNNKEL (reference sequence). The CDR3 spans 16 residues. The germline V and J ends were trimmed by 4 bases and 1 base, with 16 bases remaining between them.

The chain uses TRBV9 and TRBJ2-5; a weak D match, TRBD1 (5 bases). Germline V gene data show CDR1 as SGDLS and CDR2 as YYNGEE. The V end was cut by 4 bases, the J end by 2 bases, with 12 bases between. The CDR3 contains 14 residues. CDR3 in amino acids: CASSPRTQQETQYF. CDR3 nucleotides: TGTGCCAGCAGCCCCCGGACACAACAAGAGACCCAGTACTTC.

The chain is built from TRBV9 and TRBJ2-1; D not resolved. Germline-derived CDR1 and CDR2 are SGDLS and YYNGEE. The length of the CDR3 is 13 residues. Trimming removed 1 base at V and 5 bases at J, with 7 bases between. The DNA of the CDR3 is TGTGCCAGCAGCGTAAACACCAACAATGAGCAGTTCTTC. Protein product: CASSVNTNNEQFF. The whole variable domain, filled in from reference TRBV9 and TRBJ2-1, reads DSGVTQTPKHLITATGQRVTLRCSPRSGDLSVYWYQQSLDQGLQFLIQYYNGEERAKGNILERFSAQQFPDLHSELNLSSLELGDSALYFCASSVNTNNEQFFGPGTRLTVL.

The genes are TRBV11-2 and TRBJ1-1; D not resolved. Germline V CDR1 and CDR2: SGHAT, FQNNGV. V was cut by 4 bases and J by 0 bases, with 6 bases left in between. This CDR3 has 13 residues. The CDR3 sequence: CASSSLLNTEAFF. Here the CDR3 DNA reads TGTGCCAGCAGCTCACTCTTGAACACTGAAGCTTTCTTT.

CDR3 in amino acids: CASSPRPLGNNEKLFF. The CDR3 DNA sequence: TGTGCCAGCAGCCCCCGTCCGCTAGGTAATAATGAAAAACTGTTTTTT. The chain combines TRBV11-2 with TRBJ1-4; the D is unclear. Germline assignment: CDR1 SGHAT and CDR2 FQNNGV. This CDR3 has 16 residues. Trimming removed 5 bases from V and 4 bases from J, with 17 bases in between.

V is TRBV4-3 and J is TRBJ2-3; D may be TRBD2 (6 bases). The CDR3 runs to 16 residues. CDR1 is LGHNA, CDR2 YSLEER, per germline. V was cut by 0 bases and J by 0 bases, with 10 bases left in between. CDR3 DNA sequence: TGCGCCAGCAGCCAAGAAGGGAGCGGGAGCACAGATACGCAGTATTTT. Translating it yields CASSQEGSGSTDTQYF.